Included here is one T cell receptor (beta chain) sequence, with context. Its target is unknown. V lost 7 bases and J lost 2, with 19 bases in between. This CDR3 is built from 16 residues. Looked up from germline, CDR1 is MNHNS and CDR2 is SASEGT. Duration under 3 months, a NOSPECS grade of at least 4, and a Clinical Activity Score of at least 3 characterized the ophthalmopathy patients. The TCR beta CDR3 regions underwent amplification using RNA transcripts as the source. Initially, a first-round RT-PCR of the TCR CDR3 employed the HTBI primer set. TCRdb ran MiXCR on the multiplex PCR reads and lists one entry per CDR3 protein. Of hundreds of thousands of distinct CDR3 sequences in the sample, less than 25% were seen once. This entry belongs to a study of T cells in Graves' hyperthyroidism and ophthalmopathy. Study-level points and caveats: The majority of expanded thyroid clonotypes above 0.001 also appeared in blood. Ophthalmopathy could be told apart from stable hyperthyroidism with a 13 V-J model. The model forecast ophthalmopathy, anticipating it by a median around 6.5 months before onset.

The source of this sequence is a man in his thirties or forties with Graves' ophthalmopathy. Material: blood. This chain uses TRBV6-1 with TRBJ2-3; no definite D call. CDR3 DNA sequence: TGTGCCAGCATCGAAGACCACCCCTACTACACAGATACGCAGTATTTT. This sequence encodes CASIEDHPYYTDTQYF.